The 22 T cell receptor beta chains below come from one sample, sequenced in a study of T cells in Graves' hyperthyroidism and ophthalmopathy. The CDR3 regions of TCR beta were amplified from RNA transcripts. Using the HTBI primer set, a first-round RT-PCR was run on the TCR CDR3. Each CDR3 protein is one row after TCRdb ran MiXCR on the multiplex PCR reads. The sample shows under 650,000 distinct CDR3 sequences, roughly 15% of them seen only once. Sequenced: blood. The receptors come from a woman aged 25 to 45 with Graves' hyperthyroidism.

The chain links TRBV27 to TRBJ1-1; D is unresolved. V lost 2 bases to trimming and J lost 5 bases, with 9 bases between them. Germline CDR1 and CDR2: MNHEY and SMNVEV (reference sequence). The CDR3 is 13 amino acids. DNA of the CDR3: TGTGCCAGCAGTTTAAGCCAGATTACTGAAGCTTTCTTT. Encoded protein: CASSLSQITEAFF.

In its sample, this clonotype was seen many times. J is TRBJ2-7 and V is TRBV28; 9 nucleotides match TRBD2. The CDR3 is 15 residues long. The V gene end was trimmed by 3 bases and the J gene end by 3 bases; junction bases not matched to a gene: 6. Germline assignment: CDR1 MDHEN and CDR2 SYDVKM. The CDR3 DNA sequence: TGTGCCAGCAGTTTTAGGGCGGGAGGGGTCTACGAGCAGTACTTC. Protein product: CASSFRAGGVYEQYF.

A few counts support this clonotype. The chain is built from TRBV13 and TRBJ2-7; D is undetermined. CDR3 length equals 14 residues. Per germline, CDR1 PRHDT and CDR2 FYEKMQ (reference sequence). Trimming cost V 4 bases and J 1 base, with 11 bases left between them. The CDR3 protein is CASSSRSASYEQYF. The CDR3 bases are TGTGCCAGCAGCTCCCGGAGCGCTTCCTACGAGCAGTACTTC.

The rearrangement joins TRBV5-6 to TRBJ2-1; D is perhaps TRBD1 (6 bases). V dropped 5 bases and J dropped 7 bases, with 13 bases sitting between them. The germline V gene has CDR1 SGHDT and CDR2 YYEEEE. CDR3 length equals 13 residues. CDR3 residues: CASSRGGVNEQFF. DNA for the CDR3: TGTGCCAGCAGTCGAGGGGGTGTGAATGAGCAGTTCTTC. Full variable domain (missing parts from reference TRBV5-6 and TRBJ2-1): DAGVTQSPTHLIKTRGQQVTLRCSPKSGHDTVSWYQQALGQGPQFIFQYYEEEERQRGNFPDRFSGHQFPNYSSELNVNALLLGDSALYLCASSRGGVNEQFFGPGTRLTVL.

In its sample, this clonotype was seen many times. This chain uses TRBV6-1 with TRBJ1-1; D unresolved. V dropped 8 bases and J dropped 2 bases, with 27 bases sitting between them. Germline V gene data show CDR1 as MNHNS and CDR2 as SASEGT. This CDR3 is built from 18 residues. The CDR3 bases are TGTGCCAGCCCCTCTTCCCTCGACCTCGGAGGCGAAAACACTGAAGCTTTCTTT. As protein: CASPSSLDLGGENTEAFF.

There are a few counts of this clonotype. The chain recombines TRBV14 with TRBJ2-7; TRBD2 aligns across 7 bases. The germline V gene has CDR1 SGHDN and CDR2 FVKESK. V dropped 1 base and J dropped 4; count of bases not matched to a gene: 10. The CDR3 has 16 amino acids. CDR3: CASSQVRGSGTYEQYF. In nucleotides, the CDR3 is TGTGCCAGCAGCCAAGTCCGCGGGAGCGGTACATACGAGCAGTACTTC.

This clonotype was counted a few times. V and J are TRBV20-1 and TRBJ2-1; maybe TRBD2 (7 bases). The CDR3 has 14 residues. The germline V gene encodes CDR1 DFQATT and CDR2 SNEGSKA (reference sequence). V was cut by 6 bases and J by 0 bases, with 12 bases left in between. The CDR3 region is CSARGLNSYNEQFF. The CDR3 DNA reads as TGCAGTGCCAGGGGACTAAACTCCTACAATGAGCAGTTCTTC.

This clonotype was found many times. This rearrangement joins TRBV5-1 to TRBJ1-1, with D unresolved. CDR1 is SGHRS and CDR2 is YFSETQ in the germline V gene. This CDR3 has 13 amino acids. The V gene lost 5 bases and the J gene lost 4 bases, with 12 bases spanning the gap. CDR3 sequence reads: CASSSRRGTEAFF. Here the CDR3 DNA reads TGCGCCAGCAGTTCCCGACGGGGCACTGAAGCTTTCTTT.

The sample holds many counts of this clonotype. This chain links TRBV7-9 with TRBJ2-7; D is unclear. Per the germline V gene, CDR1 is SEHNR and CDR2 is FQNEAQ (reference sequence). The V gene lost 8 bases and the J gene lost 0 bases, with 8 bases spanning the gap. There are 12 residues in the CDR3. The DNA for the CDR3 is TGTGCCAGCGCCCTAATCTCCTACGAGCAGTACTTC. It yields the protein CASALISYEQYF.

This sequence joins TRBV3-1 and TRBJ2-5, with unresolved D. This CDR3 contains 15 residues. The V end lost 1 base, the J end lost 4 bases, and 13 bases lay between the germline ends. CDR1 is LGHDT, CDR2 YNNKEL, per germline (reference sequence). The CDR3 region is CASSQVSSNIETQYF. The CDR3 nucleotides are TGTGCCAGCAGCCAAGTGTCCAGCAATATAGAGACCCAGTACTTC.

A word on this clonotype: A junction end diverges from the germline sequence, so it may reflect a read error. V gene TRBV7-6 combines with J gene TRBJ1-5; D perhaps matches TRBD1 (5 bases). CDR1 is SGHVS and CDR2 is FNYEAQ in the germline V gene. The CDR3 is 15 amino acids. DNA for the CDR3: TGTGCCGGCAGCCAAGGACACATTAGCAATCAGCCCCAGCATTTT. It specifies CAGSQGHISNQPQHF. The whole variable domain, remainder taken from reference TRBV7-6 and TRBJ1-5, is GAGVSQSPRYKVTKRGQDVALRCDPISGHVSLYWYRQALGQGPEFLTYFNYEAQQDKSGLPNDRFSAERPEGSISTLTIQRTEQRDSAMYRCAGSQGHISNQPQHFGDGTRLSIL.

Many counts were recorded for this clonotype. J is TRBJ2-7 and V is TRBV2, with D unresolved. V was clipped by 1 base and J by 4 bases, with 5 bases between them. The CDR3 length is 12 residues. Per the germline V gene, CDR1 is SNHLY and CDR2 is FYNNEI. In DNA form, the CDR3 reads TGTGCCAGCAGTGAAGGGGCGTACGAGCAGTACTTC. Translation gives CASSEGAYEQYF.

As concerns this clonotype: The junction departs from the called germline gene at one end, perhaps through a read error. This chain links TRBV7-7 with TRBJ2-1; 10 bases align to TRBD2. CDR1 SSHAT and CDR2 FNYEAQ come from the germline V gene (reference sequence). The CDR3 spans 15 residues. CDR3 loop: CASSLGLASRNEQFF. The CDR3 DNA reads TGTGCTAGCAGCTTGGGACTAGCGAGCCGAAATGAGCAGTTCTTC.

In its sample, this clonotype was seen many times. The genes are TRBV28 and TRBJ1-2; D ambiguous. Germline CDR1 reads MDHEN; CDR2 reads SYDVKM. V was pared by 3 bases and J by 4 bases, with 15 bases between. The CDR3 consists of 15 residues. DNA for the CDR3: TGTGCCAGCAGTTTGGGCCAGACTCACGGCTATGGCTACACCTTC. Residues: CASSLGQTHGYGYTF.

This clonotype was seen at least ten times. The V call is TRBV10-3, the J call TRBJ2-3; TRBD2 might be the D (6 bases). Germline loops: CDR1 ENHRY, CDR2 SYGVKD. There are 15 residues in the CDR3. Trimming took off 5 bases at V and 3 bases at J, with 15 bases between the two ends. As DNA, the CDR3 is TGTGCCATCAGTTCGACTAGTACGGGGACAGATACGCAGTATTTT. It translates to CAISSTSTGTDTQYF.

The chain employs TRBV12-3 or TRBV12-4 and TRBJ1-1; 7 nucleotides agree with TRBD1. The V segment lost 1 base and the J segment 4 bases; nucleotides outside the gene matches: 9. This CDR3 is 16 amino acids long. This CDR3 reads CASSLGSGGMGTEAFF. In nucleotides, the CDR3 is TGTGCCAGCAGTTTAGGATCAGGGGGTATGGGCACTGAAGCTTTCTTT.

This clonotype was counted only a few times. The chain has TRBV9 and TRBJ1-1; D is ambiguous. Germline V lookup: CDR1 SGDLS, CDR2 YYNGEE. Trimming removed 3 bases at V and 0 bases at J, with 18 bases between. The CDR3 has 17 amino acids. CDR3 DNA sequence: TGTGCCAGCAGCGCCCACGGTGCAGGAGACATGAACACTGAAGCTTTCTTT. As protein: CASSAHGAGDMNTEAFF. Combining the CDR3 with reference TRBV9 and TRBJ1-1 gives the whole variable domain DSGVTQTPKHLITATGQRVTLRCSPRSGDLSVYWYQQSLDQGLQFLIQYYNGEERAKGNILERFSAQQFPDLHSELNLSSLELGDSALYFCASSAHGAGDMNTEAFFGQGTRLTVV.

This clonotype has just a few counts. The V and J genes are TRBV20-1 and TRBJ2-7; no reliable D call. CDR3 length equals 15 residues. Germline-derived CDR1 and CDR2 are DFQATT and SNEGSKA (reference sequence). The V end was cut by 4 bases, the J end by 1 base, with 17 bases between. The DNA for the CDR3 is TGCAGTGCTATCCCAAGGGCCTGGGTTTCCTACGAGCAGTACTTC. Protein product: CSAIPRAWVSYEQYF.

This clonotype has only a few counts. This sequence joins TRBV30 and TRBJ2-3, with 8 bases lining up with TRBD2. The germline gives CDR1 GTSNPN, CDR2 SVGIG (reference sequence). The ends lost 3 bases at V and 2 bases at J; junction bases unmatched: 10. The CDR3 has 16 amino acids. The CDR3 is CAWSRGGVSLTDTQYF. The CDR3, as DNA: TGTGCCTGGAGCCGGGGGGGAGTTTCCCTCACAGATACGCAGTATTTT.

CDR3 region: CATRRSSYNSPLHF. The CDR3 nucleotides are TGTGCCACCCGAAGGAGCTCCTATAATTCACCCCTCCACTTT. This chain links TRBV27 with TRBJ1-6; D remains unclear. With 10 bases removed from V and 0 bases from J, the gap between germline ends came to 10 bases. The CDR3 sequence is 14 residues long. CDR1 is MNHEY and CDR2 is SMNVEV in the germline V gene (reference sequence).

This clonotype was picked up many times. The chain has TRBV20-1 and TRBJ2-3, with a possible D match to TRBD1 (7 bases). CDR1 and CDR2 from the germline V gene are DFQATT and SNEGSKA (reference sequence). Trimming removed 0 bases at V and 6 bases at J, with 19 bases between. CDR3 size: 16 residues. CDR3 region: CSARDDGVAGGDTQYF. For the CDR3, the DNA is TGCAGTGCTAGAGACGATGGTGTGGCAGGGGGGGATACGCAGTATTTT.

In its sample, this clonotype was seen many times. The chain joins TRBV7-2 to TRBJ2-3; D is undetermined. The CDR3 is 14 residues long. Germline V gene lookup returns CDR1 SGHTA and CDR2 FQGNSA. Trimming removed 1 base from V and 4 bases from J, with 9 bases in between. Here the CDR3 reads CASSLVASPDTQYF. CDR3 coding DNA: TGTGCCAGCAGCTTAGTAGCTTCCCCAGATACGCAGTATTTT.